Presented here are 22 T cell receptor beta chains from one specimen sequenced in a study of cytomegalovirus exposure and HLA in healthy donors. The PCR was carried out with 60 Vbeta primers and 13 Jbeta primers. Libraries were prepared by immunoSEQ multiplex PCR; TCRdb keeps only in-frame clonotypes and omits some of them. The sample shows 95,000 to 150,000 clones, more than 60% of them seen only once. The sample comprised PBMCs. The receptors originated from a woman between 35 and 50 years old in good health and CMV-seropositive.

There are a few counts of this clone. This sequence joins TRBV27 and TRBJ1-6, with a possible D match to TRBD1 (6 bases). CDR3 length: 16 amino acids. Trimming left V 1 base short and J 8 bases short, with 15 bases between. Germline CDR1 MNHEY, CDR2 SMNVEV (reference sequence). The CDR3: CASSLFSAGVDSPLHF. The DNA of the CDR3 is TGTGCCAGCAGTTTATTTAGCGCAGGGGTTGATTCACCCCTCCACTTT.

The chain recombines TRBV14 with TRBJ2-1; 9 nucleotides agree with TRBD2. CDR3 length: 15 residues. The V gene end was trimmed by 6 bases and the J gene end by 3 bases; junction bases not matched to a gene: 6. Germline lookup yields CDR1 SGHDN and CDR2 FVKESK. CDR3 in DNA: TGTGCCAGCAGTGAAATTAGCGGGGGCTACAATGAGCAGTTCTTC. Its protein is CASSEISGGYNEQFF. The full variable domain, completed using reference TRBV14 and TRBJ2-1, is EAGVTQFPSHSVIEKGQTVTLRCDPISGHDNLYWYRRVMGKEIKFLLHFVKESKQDESGMPNNRFLAERTGGTYSTLKVQPAELEDSGVYFCASSEISGGYNEQFFGPGTRLTVL.

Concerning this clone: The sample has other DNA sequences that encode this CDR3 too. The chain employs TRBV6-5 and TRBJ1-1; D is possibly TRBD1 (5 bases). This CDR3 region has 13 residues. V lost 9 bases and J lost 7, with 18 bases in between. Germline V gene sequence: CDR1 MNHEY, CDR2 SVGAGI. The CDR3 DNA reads TGTGCCAGTATTAAAGGGCTGGGGGGTGAAGCTTTCTTT. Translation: CASIKGLGGEAFF.

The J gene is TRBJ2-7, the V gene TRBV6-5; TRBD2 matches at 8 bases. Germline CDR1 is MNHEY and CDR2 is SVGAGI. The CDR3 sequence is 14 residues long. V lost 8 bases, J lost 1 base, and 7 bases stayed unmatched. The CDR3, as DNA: TGTGCCAGCCACCGCGCGGGGGGATCCTACGAGCAGTACTTC. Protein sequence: CASHRAGGSYEQYF.

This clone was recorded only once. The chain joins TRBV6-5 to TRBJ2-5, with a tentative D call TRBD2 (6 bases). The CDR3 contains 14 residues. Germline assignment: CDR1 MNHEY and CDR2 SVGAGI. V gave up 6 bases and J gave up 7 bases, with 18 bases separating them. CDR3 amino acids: CASSSTGLGGTQYF. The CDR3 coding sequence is TGTGCCAGCAGCTCGACCGGGCTCGGGGGGACCCAGTACTTC.

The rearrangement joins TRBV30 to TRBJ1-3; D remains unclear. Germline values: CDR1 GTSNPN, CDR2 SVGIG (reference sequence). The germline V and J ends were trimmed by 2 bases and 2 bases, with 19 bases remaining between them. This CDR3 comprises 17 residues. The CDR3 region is CAWSPLGGRGAGNTIYF. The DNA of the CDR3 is TGTGCCTGGAGTCCTCTCGGTGGCCGGGGAGCTGGAAACACCATATATTTT.

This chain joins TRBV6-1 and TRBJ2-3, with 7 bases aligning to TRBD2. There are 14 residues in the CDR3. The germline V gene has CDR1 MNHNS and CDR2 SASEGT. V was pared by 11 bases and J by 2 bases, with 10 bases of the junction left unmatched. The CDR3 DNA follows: TGTGCCGCTGGGACGGGGGGAAACACAGATACGCAGTATTTT. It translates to CAAGTGGNTDTQYF.

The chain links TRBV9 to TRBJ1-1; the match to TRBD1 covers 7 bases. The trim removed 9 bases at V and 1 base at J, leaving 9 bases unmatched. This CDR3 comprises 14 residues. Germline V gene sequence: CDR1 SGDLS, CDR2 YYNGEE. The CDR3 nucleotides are TGTGCCATCCTTCAGGACAGGCCGAACACTGAAGCTTTCTTT. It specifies CAILQDRPNTEAFF.

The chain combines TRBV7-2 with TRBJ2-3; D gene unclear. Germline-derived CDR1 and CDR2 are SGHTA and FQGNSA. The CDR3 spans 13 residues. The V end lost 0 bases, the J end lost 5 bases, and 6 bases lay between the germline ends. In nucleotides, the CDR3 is TGTGCCAGCAGCTTAGCGCTAGGAGATACGCAGTATTTT. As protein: CASSLALGDTQYF.

The CDR3 here is CASSHTGPTEAFF. CDR3 in DNA: TGTGCCAGCAGCCATACAGGGCCCACTGAAGCTTTCTTT. The V gene is TRBV6-6, the J gene TRBJ1-1; a possible D gene is TRBD1 (6 bases). This CDR3 contains 13 residues. V was trimmed by 6 bases and J by 4 bases, leaving 12 bases between them. Germline V lookup: CDR1 MNHNY, CDR2 SVGAGI (reference sequence).

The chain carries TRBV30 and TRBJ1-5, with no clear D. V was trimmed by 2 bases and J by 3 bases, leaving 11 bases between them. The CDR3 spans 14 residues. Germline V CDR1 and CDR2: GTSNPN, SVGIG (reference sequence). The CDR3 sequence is CAWSTQTPNQPQHF. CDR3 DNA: TGTGCCTGGAGTACACAAACCCCCAATCAGCCCCAGCATTTT.

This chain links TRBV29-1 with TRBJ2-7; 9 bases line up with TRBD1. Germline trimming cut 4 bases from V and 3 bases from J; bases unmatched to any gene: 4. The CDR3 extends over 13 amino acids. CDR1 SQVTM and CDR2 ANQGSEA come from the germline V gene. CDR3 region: CSVVGQGDYEQYF. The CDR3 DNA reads TGCAGCGTTGTGGGACAGGGCGACTACGAGCAGTACTTC.

The CDR3 nucleotides are TGCGCCAGCAGACTCAAACCCTTTAATGAGCAGTTCTTC. Translating it yields CASRLKPFNEQFF. The chain is built from TRBV23-1 and TRBJ2-1; D gene ambiguous. TRBV23-1 is sorted into the ORF group, with uncertain function. The ends were cut back, 6 bases at V and 7 bases at J, with 13 bases in the middle. The CDR3 is 13 amino acids.

The CDR3 bases are TGTGCCAGCAGCTCTTCGGGTTCGAATGAGCAGTTCTTC. As protein: CASSSSGSNEQFF. This chain links TRBV5-4 with TRBJ2-1; D is uncertain. The CDR3 is 13 residues long. The V gene's germline CDR1 is SGHNT and CDR2 YYREEE (reference sequence). Trimming left V 3 bases short and J 7 bases short, with 11 bases between.

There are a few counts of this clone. CDR3 region: CASTSRGRNTEAFF. The CDR3 DNA reads as TGTGCCAGCACCAGCAGGGGGCGGAACACTGAAGCTTTCTTT. V and J are TRBV6-1 and TRBJ1-1, with 8 bases lining up with TRBD1. CDR1 and CDR2 from the germline V gene are MNHNS and SASEGT. The CDR3 consists of 14 residues. V was pared by 7 bases and J by 1 base, with 5 bases of the junction left unmatched.

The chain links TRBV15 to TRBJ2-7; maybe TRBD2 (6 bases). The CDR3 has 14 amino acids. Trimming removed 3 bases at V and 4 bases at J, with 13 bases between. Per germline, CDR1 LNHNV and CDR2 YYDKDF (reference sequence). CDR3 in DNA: TGTGCCACCAGCAGGCCGGGGACTGAGTACGAGCAGTACTTC. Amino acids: CATSRPGTEYEQYF.

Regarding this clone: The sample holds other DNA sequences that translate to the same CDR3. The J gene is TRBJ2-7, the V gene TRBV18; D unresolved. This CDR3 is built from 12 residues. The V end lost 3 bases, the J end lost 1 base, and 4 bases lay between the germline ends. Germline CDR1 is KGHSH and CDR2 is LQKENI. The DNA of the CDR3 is TGTGCCAGCTCACCCAGTTCCTACGAGCAGTACTTC. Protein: CASSPSSYEQYF.

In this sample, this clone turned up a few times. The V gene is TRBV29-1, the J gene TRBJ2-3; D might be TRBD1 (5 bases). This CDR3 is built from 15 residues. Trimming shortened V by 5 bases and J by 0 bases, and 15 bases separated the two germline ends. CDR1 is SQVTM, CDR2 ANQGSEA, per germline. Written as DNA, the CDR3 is TGCAGCGTTAGCCTAGGGGATTCTAGCACAGATACGCAGTATTTT. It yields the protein CSVSLGDSSTDTQYF.

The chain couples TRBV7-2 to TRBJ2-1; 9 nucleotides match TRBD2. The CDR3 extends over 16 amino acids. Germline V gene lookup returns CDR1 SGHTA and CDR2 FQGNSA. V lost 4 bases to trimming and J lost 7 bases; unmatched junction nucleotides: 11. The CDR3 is CASSWSGSGSGNEQFF. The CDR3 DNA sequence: TGTGCCAGCAGCTGGTCGGGTAGCGGGAGCGGTAATGAGCAGTTCTTC.

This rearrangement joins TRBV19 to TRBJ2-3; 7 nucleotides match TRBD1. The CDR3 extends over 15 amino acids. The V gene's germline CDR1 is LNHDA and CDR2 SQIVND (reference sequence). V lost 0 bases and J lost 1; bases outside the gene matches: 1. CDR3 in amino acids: CASSIEDRRTDTQYF. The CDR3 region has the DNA TGTGCCAGTAGTATAGAGGACAGGCGCACAGATACGCAGTATTTT.

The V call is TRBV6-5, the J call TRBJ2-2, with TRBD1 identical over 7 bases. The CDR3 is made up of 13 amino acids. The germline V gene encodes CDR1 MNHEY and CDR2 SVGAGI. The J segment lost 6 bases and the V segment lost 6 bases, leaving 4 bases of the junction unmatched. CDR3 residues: CASRPDRAGELFF. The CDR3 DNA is TGTGCCAGCAGGCCCGACAGGGCCGGGGAGCTGTTTTTT.

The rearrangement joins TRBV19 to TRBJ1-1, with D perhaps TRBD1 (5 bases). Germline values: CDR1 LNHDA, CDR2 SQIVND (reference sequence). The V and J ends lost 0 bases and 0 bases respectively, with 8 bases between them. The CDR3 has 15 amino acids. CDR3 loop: CASSIEDRMNTEAFF. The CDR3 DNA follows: TGTGCCAGTAGTATAGAAGACAGAATGAACACTGAAGCTTTCTTT.